This TCR beta chain was sequenced during a study of siplizumab effects on memory and regulatory T cells. A remark on this clone: Other DNA sequences of this sample code for an identical CDR3.

Produced via immunoSEQ multiplex PCR; TCRdb's table is partial and in-frame only. The table records approximately 60,000 clones, roughly 85% of them present only once. V lost 3 bases to trimming and J lost 4 bases, with 10 bases between them. CDR1 is MDHEN, CDR2 SYDVKM, per germline. This CDR3 comprises 15 residues. This chain uses TRBV28 with TRBJ2-6; D might be TRBD1 (5 bases). Sequenced: memory CD4+ T cells sorted from blood. The source of this sequence is a human donor in good health. The CDR3 reads CASSLMGPGANVLTF. CDR3 bases: TGTGCCAGCAGTTTGATGGGGCCCGGGGCCAACGTCCTGACTTTC.